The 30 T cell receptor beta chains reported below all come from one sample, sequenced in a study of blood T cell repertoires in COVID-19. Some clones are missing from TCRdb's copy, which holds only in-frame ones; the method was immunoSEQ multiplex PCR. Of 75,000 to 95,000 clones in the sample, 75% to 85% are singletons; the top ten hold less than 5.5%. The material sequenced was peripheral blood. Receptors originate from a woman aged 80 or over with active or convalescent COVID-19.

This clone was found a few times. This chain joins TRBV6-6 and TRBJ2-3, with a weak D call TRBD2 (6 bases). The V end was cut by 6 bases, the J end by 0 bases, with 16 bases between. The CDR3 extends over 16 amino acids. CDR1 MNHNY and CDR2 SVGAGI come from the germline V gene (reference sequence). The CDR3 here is CASSRGGGTSTDTQYF. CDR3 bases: TGTGCCAGCAGCCGAGGTGGGGGGACTAGCACAGATACGCAGTATTTT.

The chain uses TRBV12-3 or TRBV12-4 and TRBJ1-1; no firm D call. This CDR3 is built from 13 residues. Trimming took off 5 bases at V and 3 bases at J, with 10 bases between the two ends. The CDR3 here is CASSPKRHTEAFF. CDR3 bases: TGTGCCAGCAGTCCTAAGCGGCACACTGAAGCTTTCTTT.

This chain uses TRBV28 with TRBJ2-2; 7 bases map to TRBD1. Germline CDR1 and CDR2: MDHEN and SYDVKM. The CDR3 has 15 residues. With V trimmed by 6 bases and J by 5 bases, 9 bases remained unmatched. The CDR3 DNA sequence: TGTGCCAGCAGCTACAGGGGCCGCGAAACCGGGGAGCTGTTTTTT. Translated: CASSYRGRETGELFF.

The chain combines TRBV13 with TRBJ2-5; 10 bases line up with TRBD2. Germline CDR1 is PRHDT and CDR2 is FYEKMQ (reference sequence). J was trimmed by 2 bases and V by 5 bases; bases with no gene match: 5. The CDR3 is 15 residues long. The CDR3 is CASSNSGGSQETQYF. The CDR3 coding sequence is TGTGCCAGCAGCAATAGCGGGGGGTCGCAAGAGACCCAGTACTTC. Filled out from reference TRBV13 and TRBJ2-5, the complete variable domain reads AAGVIQSPRHLIKEKRETATLKCYPIPRHDTVYWYQQGPGQDPQFLISFYEKMQSDKGSIPDRFSAQQFSDYHSELNMSSLELGDSALYFCASSNSGGSQETQYFGPGTRLLVL.

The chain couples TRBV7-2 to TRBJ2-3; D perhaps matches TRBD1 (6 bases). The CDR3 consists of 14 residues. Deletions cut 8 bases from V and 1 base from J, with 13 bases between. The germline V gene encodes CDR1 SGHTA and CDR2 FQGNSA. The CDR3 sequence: CASSRDIGTDTQYF. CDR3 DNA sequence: TGTGCCAGCTCGAGGGACATAGGCACAGATACGCAGTATTTT.

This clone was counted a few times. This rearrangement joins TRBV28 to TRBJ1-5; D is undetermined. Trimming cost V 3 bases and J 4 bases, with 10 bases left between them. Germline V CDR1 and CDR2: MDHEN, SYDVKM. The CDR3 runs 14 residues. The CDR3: CASSFLTKNQPQHF. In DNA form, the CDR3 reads TGTGCCAGCAGTTTTCTCACTAAAAATCAGCCCCAGCATTTT.

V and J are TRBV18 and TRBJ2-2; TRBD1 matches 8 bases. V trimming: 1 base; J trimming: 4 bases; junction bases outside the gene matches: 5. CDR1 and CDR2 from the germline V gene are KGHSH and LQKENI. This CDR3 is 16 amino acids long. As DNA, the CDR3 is TGTGCCAGCTCACCACTCGGACAGGGTTTCACCGGGGAGCTGTTTTTT. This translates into CASSPLGQGFTGELFF.

CDR3 loop: CASTGGGQETQYF. The CDR3 nucleotides read TGTGCCAGCACAGGGGGCGGCCAAGAGACCCAGTACTTC. The rearrangement uses TRBV6-5 and TRBJ2-5; 8 positions match TRBD1. The trim removed 7 bases at V and 1 base at J, leaving 2 bases unmatched. This CDR3 comprises 13 residues. The germline V gene encodes CDR1 MNHEY and CDR2 SVGAGI.

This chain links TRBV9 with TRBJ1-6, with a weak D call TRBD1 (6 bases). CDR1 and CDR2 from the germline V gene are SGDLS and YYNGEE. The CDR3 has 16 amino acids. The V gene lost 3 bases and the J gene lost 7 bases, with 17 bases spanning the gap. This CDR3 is CASSANPGTTNSPLHF. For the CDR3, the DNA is TGTGCCAGCAGCGCTAACCCCGGGACAACCAATTCACCCCTCCACTTT.

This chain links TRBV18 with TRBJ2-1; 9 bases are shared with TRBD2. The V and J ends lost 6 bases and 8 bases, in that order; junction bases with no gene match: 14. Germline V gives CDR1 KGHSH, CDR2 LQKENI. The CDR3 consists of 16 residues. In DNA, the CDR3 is TGTGCCAGCTCGCACAACAAAGCGGGAGGTGTGGATGAGCAGTTCTTC. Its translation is CASSHNKAGGVDEQFF.

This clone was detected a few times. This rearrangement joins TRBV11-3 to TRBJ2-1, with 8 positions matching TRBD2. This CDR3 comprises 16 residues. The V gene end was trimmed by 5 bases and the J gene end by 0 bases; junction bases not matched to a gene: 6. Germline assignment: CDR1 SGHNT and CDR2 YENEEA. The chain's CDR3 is CASSLSGTRSYNEQFF. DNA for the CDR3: TGTGCCAGCAGCCTTAGCGGGACCCGCTCCTACAATGAGCAGTTCTTC. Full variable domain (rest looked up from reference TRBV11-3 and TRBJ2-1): EAGVVQSPRYKIIEKKQPVAFWCNPISGHNTLYWYLQNLGQGPELLIRYENEEAVDDSQLPKDRFSAERLKGVDSTLKIQPAELGDSAVYLCASSLSGTRSYNEQFFGPGTRLTVL.

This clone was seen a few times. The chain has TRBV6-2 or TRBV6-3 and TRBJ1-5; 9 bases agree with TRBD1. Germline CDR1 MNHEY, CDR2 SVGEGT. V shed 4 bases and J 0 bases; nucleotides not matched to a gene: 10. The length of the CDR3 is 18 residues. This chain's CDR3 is CASSWAKGQGDSNQPQHF. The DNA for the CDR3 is TGTGCCAGCAGTTGGGCTAAGGGACAGGGAGATAGCAATCAGCCCCAGCATTTT.

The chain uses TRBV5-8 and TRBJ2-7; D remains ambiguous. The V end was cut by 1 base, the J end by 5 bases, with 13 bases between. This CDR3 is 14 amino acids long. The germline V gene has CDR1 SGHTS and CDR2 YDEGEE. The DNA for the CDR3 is TGTGCCAGCAGCTTGACCGCGGCAGCCCACGAGCAGTACTTC. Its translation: CASSLTAAAHEQYF.

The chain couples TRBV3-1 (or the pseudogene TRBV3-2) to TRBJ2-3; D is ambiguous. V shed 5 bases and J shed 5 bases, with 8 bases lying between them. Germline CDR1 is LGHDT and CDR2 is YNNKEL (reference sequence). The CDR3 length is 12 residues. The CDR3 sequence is CASSFIQDTQYF. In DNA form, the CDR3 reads TGTGCCAGCAGCTTCATTCAAGATACGCAGTATTTT.

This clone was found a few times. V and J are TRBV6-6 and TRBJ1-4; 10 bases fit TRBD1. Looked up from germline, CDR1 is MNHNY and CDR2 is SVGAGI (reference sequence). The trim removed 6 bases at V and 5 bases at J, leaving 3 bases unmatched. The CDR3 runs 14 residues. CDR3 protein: CASRSGQGNEKLFF. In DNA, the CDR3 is TGTGCCAGCAGGTCGGGACAGGGGAATGAAAAACTGTTTTTT.

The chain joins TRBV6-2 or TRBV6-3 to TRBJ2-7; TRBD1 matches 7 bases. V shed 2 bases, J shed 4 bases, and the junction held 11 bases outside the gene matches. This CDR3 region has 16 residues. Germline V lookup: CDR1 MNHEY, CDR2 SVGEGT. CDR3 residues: CASSYPFPDRAYEQYF. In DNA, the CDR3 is TGTGCCAGCAGTTACCCTTTCCCCGACAGGGCTTACGAGCAGTACTTC.

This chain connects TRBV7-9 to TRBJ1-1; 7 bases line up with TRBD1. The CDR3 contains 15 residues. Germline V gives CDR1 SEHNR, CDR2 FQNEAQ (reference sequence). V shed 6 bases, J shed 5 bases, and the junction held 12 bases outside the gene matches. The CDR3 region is CASSLQLPGGTEAFF. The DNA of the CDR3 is TGTGCCAGCAGTTTACAACTCCCAGGGGGGACTGAAGCTTTCTTT.

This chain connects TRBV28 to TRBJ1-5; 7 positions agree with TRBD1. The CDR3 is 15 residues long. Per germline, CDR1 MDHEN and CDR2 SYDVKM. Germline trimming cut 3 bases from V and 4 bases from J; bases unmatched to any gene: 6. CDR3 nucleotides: TGTGCCAGCAGTTTGGATGGGACAGTTAATCAGCCCCAGCATTTT. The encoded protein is CASSLDGTVNQPQHF.

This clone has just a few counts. The CDR3 nucleotides read TGTGCCAGCAGTCGACAGGACTTCACCTACGAGCAGTACTTC. It is translated as CASSRQDFTYEQYF. The rearrangement joins TRBV6-5 to TRBJ2-7; TRBD1 might be the D (6 bases). The CDR3 length is 14 residues. V lost 5 bases to trimming and J lost 2 bases, with 13 bases between them. Per the germline V gene, CDR1 is MNHEY and CDR2 is SVGAGI.

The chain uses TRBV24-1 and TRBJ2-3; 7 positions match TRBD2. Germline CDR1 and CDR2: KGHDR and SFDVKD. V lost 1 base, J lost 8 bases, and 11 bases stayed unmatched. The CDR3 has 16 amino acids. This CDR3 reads CATSDLRGRERATQYF. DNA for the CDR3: TGTGCCACCAGTGATTTAAGAGGGCGGGAGAGGGCTACGCAGTATTTT.

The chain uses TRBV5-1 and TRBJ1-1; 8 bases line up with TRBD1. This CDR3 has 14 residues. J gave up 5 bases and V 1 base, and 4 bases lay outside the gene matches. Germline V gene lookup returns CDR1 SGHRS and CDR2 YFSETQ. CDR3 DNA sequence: TGCGCCAGCAGCTTGCGTGGACAGGGAACTGAAGCTTTCTTT. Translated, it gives CASSLRGQGTEAFF.

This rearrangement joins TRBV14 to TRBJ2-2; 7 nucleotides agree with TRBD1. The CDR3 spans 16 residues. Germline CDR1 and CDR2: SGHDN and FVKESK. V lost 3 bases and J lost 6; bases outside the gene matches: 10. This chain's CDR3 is CASSHLLHRGAGELFF. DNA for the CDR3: TGTGCCAGCAGCCACCTCCTCCACAGGGGCGCCGGGGAGCTGTTTTTT.

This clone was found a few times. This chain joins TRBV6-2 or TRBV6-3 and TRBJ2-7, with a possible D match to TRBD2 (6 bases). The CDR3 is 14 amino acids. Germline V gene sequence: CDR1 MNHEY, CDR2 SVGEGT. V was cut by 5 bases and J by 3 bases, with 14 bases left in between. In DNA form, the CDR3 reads TGTGCCAGCAGTCCCCTAGCGTCCGGCTACGAGCAGTACTTC. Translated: CASSPLASGYEQYF.

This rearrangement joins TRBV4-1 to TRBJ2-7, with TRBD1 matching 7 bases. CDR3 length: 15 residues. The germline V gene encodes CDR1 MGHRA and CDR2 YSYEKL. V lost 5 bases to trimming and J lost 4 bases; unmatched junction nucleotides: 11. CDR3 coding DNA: TGCGCCAGCAGCGACGACCGGGACAGAAGTTACGAGCAGTACTTC. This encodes CASSDDRDRSYEQYF.

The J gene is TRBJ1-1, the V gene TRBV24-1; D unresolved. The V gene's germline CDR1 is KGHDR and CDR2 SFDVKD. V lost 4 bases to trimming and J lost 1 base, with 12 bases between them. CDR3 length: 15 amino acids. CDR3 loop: CATSDAGSRNTEAFF. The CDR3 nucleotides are TGTGCCACCAGTGACGCCGGGAGCCGGAACACTGAAGCTTTCTTT.

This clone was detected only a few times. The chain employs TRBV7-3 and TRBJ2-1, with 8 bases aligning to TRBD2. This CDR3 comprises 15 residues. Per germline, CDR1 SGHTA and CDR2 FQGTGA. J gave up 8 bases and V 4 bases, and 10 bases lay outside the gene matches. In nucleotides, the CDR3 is TGTGCCAGCAGCTCGGGCCCCGGGACTAGTTATGAGCAGTTCTTC. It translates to CASSSGPGTSYEQFF.

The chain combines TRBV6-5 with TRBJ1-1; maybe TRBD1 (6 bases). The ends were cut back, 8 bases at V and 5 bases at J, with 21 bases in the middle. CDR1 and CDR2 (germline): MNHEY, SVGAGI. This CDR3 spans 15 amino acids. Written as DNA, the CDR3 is TGTGCCAGCGATAGAAAGGGACACTTGGGGACTGAAGCTTTCTTT. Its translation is CASDRKGHLGTEAFF.

The CDR3 protein is CAISLTLAGGPDTDTQYF. Written as DNA, the CDR3 is TGTGCCATCAGTCTAACACTAGCGGGAGGGCCCGACACAGATACGCAGTATTTT. The rearrangement uses TRBV10-3 and TRBJ2-3; TRBD2 matches 13 bases. With V trimmed by 5 bases and J by 2 bases, 10 bases remained unmatched. CDR1 ENHRY and CDR2 SYGVKD come from the germline V gene. This CDR3 spans 18 amino acids.

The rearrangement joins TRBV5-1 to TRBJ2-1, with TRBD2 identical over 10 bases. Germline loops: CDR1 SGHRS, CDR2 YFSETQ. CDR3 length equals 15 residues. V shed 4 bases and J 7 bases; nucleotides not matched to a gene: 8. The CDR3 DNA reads TGCGCCAGCAGCCCGACTAGCGGGTATGGTAATGAGCAGTTCTTC. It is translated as CASSPTSGYGNEQFF.

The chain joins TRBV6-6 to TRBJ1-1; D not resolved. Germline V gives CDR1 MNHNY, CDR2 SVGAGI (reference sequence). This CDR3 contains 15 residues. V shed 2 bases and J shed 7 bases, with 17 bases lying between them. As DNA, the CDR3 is TGTGCCAGCAGTTACGCGACTGGGTTGTGGCTTGAAGCTTTCTTT. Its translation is CASSYATGLWLEAFF.